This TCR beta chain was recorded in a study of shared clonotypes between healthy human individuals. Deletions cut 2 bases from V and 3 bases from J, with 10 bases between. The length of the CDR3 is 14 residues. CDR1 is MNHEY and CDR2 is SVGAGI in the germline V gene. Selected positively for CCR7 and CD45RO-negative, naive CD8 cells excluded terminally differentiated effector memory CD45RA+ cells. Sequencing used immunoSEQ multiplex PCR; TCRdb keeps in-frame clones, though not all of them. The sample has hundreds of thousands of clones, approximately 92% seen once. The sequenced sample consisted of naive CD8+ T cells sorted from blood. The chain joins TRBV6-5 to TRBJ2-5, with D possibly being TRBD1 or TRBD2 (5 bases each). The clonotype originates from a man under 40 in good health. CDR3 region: CASSYNVGEETQYF. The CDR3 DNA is TGTGCCAGCAGTTACAATGTGGGGGAAGAGACCCAGTACTTC.